This TCR beta chain was documented in a study of human T cells and chemical hapten exposure (dated by TCRdb to the early 2020s). In terms of the full investigation: For sensitization, 2% DPC in acetone was applied to a roughly 2 cm by roughly 2 cm area of upper inner arm skin. Patients additionally received weekly therapeutic DPC doses to the scalp throughout the approximately 24-week study period. Patch tests used Finn chambers with 0.01% DPC on the upper back, scored after 6 days by International Contact Dermatitis Research Group standards. The patient cohort, mostly female, included alopecia areata with under or over 50% scalp involvement, alopecia totalis and alopecia universalis. Libraries were pooled for sequencing, and variation in per-sample TCR yields was attributed mainly to small differences in library volumes within the pool. This study followed changes in the peripheral blood TCR repertoire in vivo during primary and secondary sensitization of alopecia patients to the hapten diphenylcyclopropenone (DPC). Patient blood was sampled pre-sensitization (week 0) and at 2, 6 and about 24 weeks after DPC sensitization. For TCR sequencing, blood came from 25 to 30 alopecia patients at anywhere from one to four time points (pre-sensitization, 2, 6 and 24 weeks). Beyond this particular receptor, the publication reports: Because every patient had alopecia, a presumed autoimmune disease, the patients' immune response might differ from that of healthy individuals. Compared with pre-sensitization or healthy control sets, expanded TCRs formed significantly more large CDR3 similarity clusters, which is consistent with antigen-driven responses. DPC sensitization did not change the number of TCRs with a frequency above 1 in 1000, and there was no evidence of changes in global repertoire structure. The number of PT1 expanded TCRs positively correlated with patch test score, significant at thresholds 8, 16 and 32 but not 4. Repeated subsampling changed both the strength of the expansion versus patch-test correlation and the threshold at which the correlation became significant.

This clonotype was detected only a few times. No cognate antigen has been identified for it. It has no much larger one-base neighbor in the sample; base qualities were not kept. This specimen's time point label, per the study, means: pre-sensitization, week 0. Read against the paper, the sample's treatment or condition label means: therapeutic diphenylcyclopropenone sensitization with weekly scalp DPC. Blood at each patch-test visit was drawn before the patch test was applied. Patients were eligible if aged 18 to 70, diagnosed with alopecia and judged suitable for DPC therapy, and pregnant patients were excluded. Total RNA was extracted from unfractionated whole blood that had been collected in Tempus Blood RNA tubes. The germline V gene specifies ENHRY as CDR1 and SYGVKD as CDR2. The V end gives up 4 bases and the J end 2 bases, leaving 2 bases in the junction not matched to a gene. The CDR3 contains 14 residues, cysteine and phenylalanine counted. The sequence is cut down to CDR3 DNA, 42 bases in frame from base 1.

Receptors were amplified or captured by RACE. The data were produced on a NextSeq 500. During library preparation, unique molecular identifiers were attached to individual cDNA molecules so that TCRs could be counted quantitatively and reproducibly. Both TCR alpha and TCR beta chains were sequenced from each blood RNA sample. For the original study's pipeline: The median number of TCRs per sample was approximately 98,000, ranging from roughly 23,224 to 700,000. The Decombinator software suite was used to annotate the V, J and CDR3 of the TCR reads. Every sample was subsampled to the same number of TCRs (28,000) for the PS versus PT1 abundance plots. Expanded TCRs were defined as absent before sensitization and observed at least eight times at the 2-week time point. TCRdb reworked the public reads: Q25 trimming with fastp, MiXCR clone assembly, productive beta chains retained. For every CDR3 protein sequence, its rows merge into one entry that carries the most common genes and DNA. The V and J calls and clone size come from TCRdb's table, not from the authors' own analysis. The sample table holds more than 250,000 distinct CDR3 sequences, of which roughly 8% were seen once. Clones ranked in the top ten supply more than 1% of the sample.

The rearrangement joined TRBV10-3 to TRBJ1-2, with 9 junctional bases fitting TRBD1. This receptor was taken from a man in his late teens or twenties with alopecia areata. Some clones in this sample may be carry-over from other donors' samples. The input for sequencing was whole blood, taken in connection with sensitization to the hapten diphenylcyclopropenone (DPC). The nucleotide sequence reads TGTGCCATCAGTGGACAGGGGGGAAACTATGGCTACACCTTC. Translated, this is CAISGQGGNYGYTF.